The entry that follows covers one T cell receptor beta chain sequence. Its cognate antigen has yet to be identified. No much larger clone exists at a distance of one base, and base qualities are not known. CDR1 and CDR2, per the germline V gene, are MNHEY and SVGAGI. From the cysteine through the phenylalanine, the CDR3 covers 14 amino acids. The entry retains the CDR3 DNA only, 42 bases that are in frame from base 1. The germline V and J ends show losses of 2 bases and 6 bases respectively, and no gene match explains 5 bases of the junction. The data stem from a study of vaccination effects on CD4 cells after COVID-19 (dated by TCRdb to between 2020 and 2023). Some background on the complete study: Post-vaccine samples across the study were collected a median of 72 days after the second dose, with a range of 14 to 241. Cultures from other donors in the study were sequenced using the Oncomine TCR Beta short-read assay on an Illumina iSeq 100. A total of ten to eleven COVID-19 convalescent patients and a handful of SARS-CoV-2-naive healthy vaccine recipients were included in the full study. SARS-CoV-2 spike-specific CD4+ TCR repertoires were compared before and after mRNA vaccination in COVID-19 convalescent patients and in infection-naive vaccine recipients.

The ViraFEST assay stimulated PBMC with viral peptide pools and then used TCR sequencing to identify antigen-specific CD4+ T cell clonotypes by expansion. After around 11 days of culture, CD4+ T cells were isolated with the EasySep CD4+ T cell isolation kit. Each participant received two doses of an mRNA SARS-CoV-2 vaccine, either BNT162b2 or mRNA-1273. The absence of prior SARS-CoV-2 infection in healthy vaccine recipients was confirmed by negative nucleocapsid antibodies before and after vaccination. Each well held more than 1.5 million PBMC cultured in IMDM containing roughly 5% human AB serum, about 10 IU/ml IL-2 and gentamicin, along with about 9.5 ug/ml peptides. On days 3 and 7, half of the culture medium was replaced with fresh IL-2-containing medium. Unless otherwise noted, each peptide stimulation condition was cultured in triplicate wells. Using Ficoll-Paque Plus gradient centrifugation, PBMC were separated from whole blood and then either used fresh or cryopreserved at -140C. The spike proteins of SARS-CoV-2 and of the common cold coronaviruses HCoV-NL63, HCoV-OC43 and HCoV-229E were spanned by overlapping peptide pools. Genomic DNA was extracted from cultured CD4+ T cells with the QIAamp micro DNA kit.

What the research found in general, with its limitations: The study was limited by a small number of convalescent patients, and early post-infection timepoints were lacking. At late post-vaccination timepoints, both infection-induced and vaccine-induced clones showed marked clonal contraction, consistent with waning T cell responses. In healthy vaccine recipients, vaccine-induced clones were almost all SARS-CoV-2 mono-reactive, with only 1 of 255 cross-reactive with common cold coronaviruses.

The library was prepared using the immunoSEQ multiplex PCR assay. DNA from the cultured and isolated CD4+ T cells underwent TCR beta CDR3 sequencing. As for the original processing: The analysis removed non-productive TCR sequences, trimmed reads to the CDR3 region, and retained only CDR3s that were 7 or more amino acids long. Antigen-specific clonotypes were identified using the MANAFEST web app by comparison of expansion in peptide wells against reference cultures. To be called positive, a clone needed expansion at FDR<0.05 compared with the reference and with all other wells, an odds ratio greater than 5, and a frequency greater than 0.1% in two replicate wells. Cross-reactive clonotypes were defined as significantly expanded in SARS-CoV-2 spike wells and in at least one common cold coronavirus spike condition. Levenshtein distance calculated with the stringdist R package was used to assess CDR3 similarity, and unrooted trees were constructed with ape in R 3.6.1. The table was pulled from immuneACCESS by TCRdb, which kept in-frame rearrangements only. Such tables lose some clones; where checked, under half of the loss comes from unresolved V genes, and the rest has no known cause. Clone size and the V and J calls come from that table; the DNA yielded D and trimming. Here the sample has about 33,000 clones; approximately 76% occur a single time. Jointly, the top ten make up roughly 12% of the sample.

Specimen: CD4+ T cells from PBMCs cultured with HCoV-229E spike peptides, collected after COVID-19 vaccination. The cell subset or site label, read with the paper, signifies: HCoV-229E spike overlapping peptide pool stimulation. This TCR was sampled from a human donor who received a COVID-19 vaccine. Here the chain combines TRBV6-5 and TRBJ2-3; 7 bases in the middle match TRBD2. The CDR3 protein: CASSYMRGMDTQYF. In nucleotides, the sequence is TGTGCCAGCAGTTACATGCGGGGGATGGATACGCAGTATTTT.